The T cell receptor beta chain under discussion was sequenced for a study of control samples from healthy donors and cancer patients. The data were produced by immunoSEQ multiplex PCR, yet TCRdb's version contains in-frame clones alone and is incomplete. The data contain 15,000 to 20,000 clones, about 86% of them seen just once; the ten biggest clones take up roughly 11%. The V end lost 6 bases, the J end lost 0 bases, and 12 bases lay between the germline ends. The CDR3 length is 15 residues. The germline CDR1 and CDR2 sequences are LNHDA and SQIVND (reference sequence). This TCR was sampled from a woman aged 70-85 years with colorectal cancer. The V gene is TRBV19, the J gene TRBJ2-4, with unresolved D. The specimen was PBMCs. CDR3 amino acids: CASSSLSGAKNIQYF. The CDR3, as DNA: TGTGCCAGTAGCAGCCTGAGTGGAGCCAAAAACATTCAGTACTTC.